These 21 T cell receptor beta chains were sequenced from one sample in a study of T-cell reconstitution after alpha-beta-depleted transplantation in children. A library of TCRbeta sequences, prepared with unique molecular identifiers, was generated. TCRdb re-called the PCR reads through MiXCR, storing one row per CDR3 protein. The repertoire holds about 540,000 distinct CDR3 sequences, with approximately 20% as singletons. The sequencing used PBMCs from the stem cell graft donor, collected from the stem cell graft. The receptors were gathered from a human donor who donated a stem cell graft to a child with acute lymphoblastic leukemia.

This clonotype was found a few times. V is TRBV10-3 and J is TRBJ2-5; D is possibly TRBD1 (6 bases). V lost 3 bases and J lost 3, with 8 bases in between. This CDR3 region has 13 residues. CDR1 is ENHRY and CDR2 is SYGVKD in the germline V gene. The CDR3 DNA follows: TGTGCCATCAGTGACCGGACAGAAGAGACCCAGTACTTC. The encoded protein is CAISDRTEETQYF.

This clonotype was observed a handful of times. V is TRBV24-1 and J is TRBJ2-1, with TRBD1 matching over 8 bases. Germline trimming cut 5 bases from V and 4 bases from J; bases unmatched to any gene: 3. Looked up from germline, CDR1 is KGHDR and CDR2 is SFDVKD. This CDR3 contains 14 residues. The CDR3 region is CATSVTGGYNEQFF. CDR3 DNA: TGTGCCACCAGTGTAACAGGGGGATACAATGAGCAGTTCTTC.

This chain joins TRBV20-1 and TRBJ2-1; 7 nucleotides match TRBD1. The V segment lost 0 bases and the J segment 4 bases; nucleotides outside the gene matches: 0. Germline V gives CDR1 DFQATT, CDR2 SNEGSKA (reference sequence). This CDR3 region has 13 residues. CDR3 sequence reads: CSAREQGYNEQFF. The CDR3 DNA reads TGCAGTGCTAGAGAACAGGGGTACAATGAGCAGTTCTTC.

CDR3 in amino acids: CASSVVLSDEQYF. CDR3 DNA: TGTGCCAGCAGCGTAGTTTTGTCGGACGAGCAGTACTTC. V is TRBV9 and J is TRBJ2-7; D gene unclear. CDR3 length: 13 amino acids. Germline V gene sequence: CDR1 SGDLS, CDR2 YYNGEE. V was clipped by 0 bases and J by 5 bases, with 9 bases between them.

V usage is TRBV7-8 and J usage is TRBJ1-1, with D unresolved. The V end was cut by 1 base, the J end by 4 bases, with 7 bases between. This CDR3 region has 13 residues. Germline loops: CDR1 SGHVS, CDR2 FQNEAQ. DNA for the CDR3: TGTGCCAGCAGCTTAGAATGGGGCACTGAAGCTTTCTTT. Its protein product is CASSLEWGTEAFF. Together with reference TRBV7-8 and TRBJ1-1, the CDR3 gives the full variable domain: GAGVSQSPRYKVAKRGQDVALRCDPISGHVSLFWYQQALGQGPEFLTYFQNEAQLDKSGLPSDRFFAERPEGSVSTLKIQRTQQEDSAVYLCASSLEWGTEAFFGQGTRLTVV.

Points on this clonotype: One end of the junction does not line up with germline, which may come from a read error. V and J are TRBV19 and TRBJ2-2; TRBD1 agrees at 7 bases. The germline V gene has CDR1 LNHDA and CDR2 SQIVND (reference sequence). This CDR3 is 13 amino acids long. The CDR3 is CASSSGTAGKLFF. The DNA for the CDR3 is TGTGCCAGTAGTTCAGGGACAGCCGGGAAGCTGTTTTTT.

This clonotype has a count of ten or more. The CDR3 loop is CASTPRARNQPQHF. The CDR3 bases are TGTGCCAGCACCCCAAGGGCGCGAAATCAGCCCCAGCATTTT. The chain has TRBV2 and TRBJ1-5; D unresolved. Trimming cost V 7 bases and J 4 bases, with 14 bases left between them. The CDR3 sequence is 14 residues long. The germline V gene encodes CDR1 SNHLY and CDR2 FYNNEI.

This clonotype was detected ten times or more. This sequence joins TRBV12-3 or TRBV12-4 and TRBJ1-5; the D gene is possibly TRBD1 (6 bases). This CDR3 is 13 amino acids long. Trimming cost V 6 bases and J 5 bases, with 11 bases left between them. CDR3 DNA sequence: TGTGCCAGCAGGCCGCAGGGGTATCAGCCCCAGCATTTT. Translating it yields CASRPQGYQPQHF.

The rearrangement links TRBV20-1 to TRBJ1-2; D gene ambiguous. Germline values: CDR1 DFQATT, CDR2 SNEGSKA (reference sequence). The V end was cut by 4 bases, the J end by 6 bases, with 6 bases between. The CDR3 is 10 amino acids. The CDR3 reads CSAIADGYTF. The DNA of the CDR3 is TGCAGTGCTATTGCGGATGGCTACACCTTC.

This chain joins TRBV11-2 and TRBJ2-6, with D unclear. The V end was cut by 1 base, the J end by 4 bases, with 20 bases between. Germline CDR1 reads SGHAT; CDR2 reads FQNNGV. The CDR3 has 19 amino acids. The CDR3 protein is CASSLVRWAGIFGANVLTF. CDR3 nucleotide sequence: TGTGCCAGCAGCTTAGTGAGGTGGGCAGGCATCTTCGGGGCCAACGTCCTGACTTTC.

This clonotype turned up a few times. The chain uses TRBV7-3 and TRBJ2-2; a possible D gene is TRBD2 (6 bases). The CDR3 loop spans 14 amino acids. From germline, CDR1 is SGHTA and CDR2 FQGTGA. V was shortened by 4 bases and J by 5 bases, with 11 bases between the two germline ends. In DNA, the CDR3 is TGTGCCAGCAGCTGGCGGGGTACAACCGGGGAGCTGTTTTTT. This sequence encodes CASSWRGTTGELFF.

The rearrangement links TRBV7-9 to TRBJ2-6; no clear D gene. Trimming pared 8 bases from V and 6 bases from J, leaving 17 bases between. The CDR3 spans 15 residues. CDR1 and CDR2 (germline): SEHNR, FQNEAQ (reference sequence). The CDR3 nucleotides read TGTGCCAGCGTCGTCAGTGAGCGAGAGGCCAACGTCCTGACTTTC. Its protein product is CASVVSEREANVLTF. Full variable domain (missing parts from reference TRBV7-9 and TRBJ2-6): DTGVSQNPRHKITKRGQNVTFRCDPISEHNRLYWYRQTLGQGPEFLTYFQNEAQLEKSRLLSDRFSAERPKGSFSTLEIQRTEQGDSAMYLCASVVSEREANVLTFGAGSRLTVL.

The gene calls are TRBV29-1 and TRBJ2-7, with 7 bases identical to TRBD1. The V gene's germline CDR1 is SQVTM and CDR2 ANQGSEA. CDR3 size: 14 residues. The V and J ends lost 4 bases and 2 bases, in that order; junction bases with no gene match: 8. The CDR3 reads CSVAARGSTYEQYF. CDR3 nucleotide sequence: TGCAGCGTTGCGGCCAGGGGGTCGACCTACGAGCAGTACTTC.

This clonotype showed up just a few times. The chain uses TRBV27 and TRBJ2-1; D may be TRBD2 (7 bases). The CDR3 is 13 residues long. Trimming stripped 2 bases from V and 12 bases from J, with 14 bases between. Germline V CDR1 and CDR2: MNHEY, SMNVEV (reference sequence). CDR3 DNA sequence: TGTGCCAGCAGTTTAGGGGGGGCCAGCTTGCAGTTCTTC. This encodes CASSLGGASLQFF.

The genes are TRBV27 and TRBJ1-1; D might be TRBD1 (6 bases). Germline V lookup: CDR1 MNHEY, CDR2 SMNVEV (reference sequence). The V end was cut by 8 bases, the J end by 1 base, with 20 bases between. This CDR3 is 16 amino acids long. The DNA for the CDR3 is TGTGCCAGCCTTGGGTGGGGGGCGAGCGGGAACACTGAAGCTTTCTTT. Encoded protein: CASLGWGASGNTEAFF.

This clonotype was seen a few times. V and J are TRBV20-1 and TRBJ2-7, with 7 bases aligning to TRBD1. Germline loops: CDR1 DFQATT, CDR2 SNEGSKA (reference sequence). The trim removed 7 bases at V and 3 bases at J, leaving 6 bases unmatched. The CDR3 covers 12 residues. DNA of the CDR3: TGCAGTGGACCGGGACAGAGCTACGAGCAGTACTTC. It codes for CSGPGQSYEQYF.

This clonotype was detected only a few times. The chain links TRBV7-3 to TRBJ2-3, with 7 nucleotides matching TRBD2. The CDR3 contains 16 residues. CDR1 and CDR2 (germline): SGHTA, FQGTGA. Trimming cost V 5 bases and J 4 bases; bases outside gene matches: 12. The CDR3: CASSPDTGGGPDTQYF. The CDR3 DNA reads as TGTGCCAGCAGCCCAGATACCGGGGGAGGGCCAGATACGCAGTATTTT.

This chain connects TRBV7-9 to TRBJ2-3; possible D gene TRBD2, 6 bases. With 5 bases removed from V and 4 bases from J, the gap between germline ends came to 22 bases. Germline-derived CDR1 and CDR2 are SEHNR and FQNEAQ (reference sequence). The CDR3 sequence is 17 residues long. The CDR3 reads CASSPKASGGKADTQYF. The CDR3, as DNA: TGTGCCAGCAGCCCGAAGGCGTCCGGGGGTAAAGCAGATACGCAGTATTTT.

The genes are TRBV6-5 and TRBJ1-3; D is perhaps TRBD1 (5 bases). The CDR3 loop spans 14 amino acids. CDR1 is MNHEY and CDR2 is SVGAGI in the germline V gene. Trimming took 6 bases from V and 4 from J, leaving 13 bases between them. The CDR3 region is CASSRQREGNTIYF. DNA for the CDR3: TGTGCCAGCAGCCGACAGCGGGAGGGAAACACCATATATTTT.

Here the CDR3 DNA reads TGTGCCAGCAGCTTAGACGCTCTCCCCCAGTCTCACAATGAGCAGTTCTTC. This translates into CASSLDALPQSHNEQFF. The gene calls are TRBV7-9 and TRBJ2-1, with no clear D. Germline CDR1 is SEHNR and CDR2 is FQNEAQ (reference sequence). V lost 1 base and J lost 5, with 18 bases in between. The CDR3 has 17 residues. Complete variable domain (other parts from reference TRBV7-9 and TRBJ2-1): DTGVSQNPRHKITKRGQNVTFRCDPISEHNRLYWYRQTLGQGPEFLTYFQNEAQLEKSRLLSDRFSAERPKGSFSTLEIQRTEQGDSAMYLCASSLDALPQSHNEQFFGPGTRLTVL.

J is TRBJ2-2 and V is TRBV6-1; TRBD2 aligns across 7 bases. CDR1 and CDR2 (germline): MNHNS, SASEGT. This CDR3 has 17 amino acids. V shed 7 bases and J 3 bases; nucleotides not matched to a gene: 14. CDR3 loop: CASKLKGAGGYTGELFF. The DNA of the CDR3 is TGTGCCAGCAAACTGAAGGGCGCCGGGGGGTACACCGGGGAGCTGTTTTTT.